Following are 14 T cell receptor beta chains from one sample sequenced in a study of beta chain features in type 1 diabetes. Sequenced material consisted of expressed TCRB transcripts (all of the isolated RNA was reverse transcribed). Produced via immunoSEQ multiplex PCR; TCRdb's table is partial and in-frame only. The sample has 200,000 to 250,000 clones, approximately 10% seen once. The sample taken for sequencing was central memory CD4+ T cells from blood. The receptors shown here come from a young man in good health.

V is TRBV29-1 and J is TRBJ1-1; D might be TRBD1 (6 bases). This CDR3 has 12 residues. The V end lost 7 bases, the J end lost 3 bases, and 12 bases lay between the germline ends. Germline V gene sequence: CDR1 SQVTM, CDR2 ANQGSEA. In DNA form, the CDR3 reads TGCAGCGCGGCCCCAGGGGACACTGAAGCTTTCTTT. Translation: CSAAPGDTEAFF.

V gene TRBV6-1 combines with J gene TRBJ1-1; D unclear. The CDR3 is made up of 13 amino acids. Trimming shortened V by 3 bases and J by 1 base, and 6 bases separated the two germline ends. Germline-derived CDR1 and CDR2 are MNHNS and SASEGT. CDR3 nucleotide sequence: TGTGCCAGCAGTGAGCACAGGAACACTGAAGCTTTCTTT. Protein sequence: CASSEHRNTEAFF.

The chain employs TRBV18 and TRBJ2-5, with D possibly matching TRBD1 (7 bases). This CDR3 has 16 residues. V shed 2 bases and J shed 2 bases, with 15 bases lying between them. Germline lookup yields CDR1 KGHSH and CDR2 LQKENI. The CDR3 DNA reads TGTGCCAGCTCACCAAAGAGGTCAGGGGGGCAAGAGACCCAGTACTTC. It translates to CASSPKRSGGQETQYF.

J is TRBJ2-7 and V is TRBV30, with a possible D match to TRBD1 (6 bases). Per germline, CDR1 GTSNPN and CDR2 SVGIG (reference sequence). Trimming took off 0 bases at V and 4 bases at J, with 19 bases between the two ends. CDR3 length: 16 residues. The CDR3 loop is CAWSVLHLGTPYEQYF. The DNA of the CDR3 is TGTGCCTGGAGTGTACTTCATTTGGGGACACCTTACGAGCAGTACTTC.

This clone appeared a few times. The rearrangement links TRBV5-1 to TRBJ2-3, with a possible D match to TRBD2 (5 bases). V was shortened by 0 bases and J by 5 bases, with 10 bases between the two germline ends. From germline, CDR1 is SGHRS and CDR2 YFSETQ. This CDR3 spans 14 amino acids. This CDR3 reads CASSLVGGKDTQYF. DNA of the CDR3: TGCGCCAGCAGCTTGGTAGGAGGTAAAGATACGCAGTATTTT.

This clone was detected only a few times. CDR3 loop: CASSFAWDTDTQYF. The DNA of the CDR3 is TGTGCCAGCAGCTTTGCATGGGACACAGATACGCAGTATTTT. V usage is TRBV5-4 and J usage is TRBJ2-3; D uncertain. The CDR3 sequence is 14 residues long. Per germline, CDR1 SGHNT and CDR2 YYREEE (reference sequence). V lost 2 bases and J 2 bases, leaving 9 bases between the germline ends.

Only a few counts were recorded for this clone. The DNA of the CDR3 is TGTGCCAGCAGCGGCAACAGGGGGTACACCGGGGAGCTGTTTTTT. This encodes CASSGNRGYTGELFF. V is TRBV7-9 and J is TRBJ2-2; 8 bases agree with TRBD1. The V segment lost 5 bases and the J segment 3 bases; nucleotides outside the gene matches: 5. This CDR3 has 15 residues. The germline V gene has CDR1 SEHNR and CDR2 FQNEAQ (reference sequence).

CDR3 sequence: CASSQGGQGQYEQYF. Here the CDR3 DNA reads TGTGCCAGCAGCCAAGGGGGACAGGGGCAATACGAGCAGTACTTC. The V gene is TRBV4-2, the J gene TRBJ2-7; 10 bases line up with TRBD1. The CDR3 extends over 15 amino acids. Germline V gives CDR1 LGHNA, CDR2 YNFKEQ. Trimming at V came to 1 base and at J to 4 bases, leaving 4 bases not matched to a gene.

The rearrangement uses TRBV5-1 and TRBJ2-5; 7 bases are a match to TRBD1. Germline lookup yields CDR1 SGHRS and CDR2 YFSETQ. The V segment lost 6 bases and the J segment 0 bases; nucleotides outside the gene matches: 5. The CDR3 runs 14 residues. The CDR3 nucleotides are TGCGCCAGCACCCTGGGACAGAACCAAGAGACCCAGTACTTC. Translation: CASTLGQNQETQYF. The variable domain in full, completed from reference TRBV5-1 and TRBJ2-5, reads KAGVTQTPRYLIKTRGQQVTLSCSPISGHRSVSWYQQTPGQGLQFLFEYFSETQRNKGNFPGRFSGRQFSNSRSEMNVSTLELGDSALYLCASTLGQNQETQYFGPGTRLLVL.

There are many counts of this clone. This chain links TRBV2 with TRBJ2-7; no reliable D call. The V end lost 6 bases, the J end lost 6 bases, and 9 bases lay between the germline ends. CDR1 and CDR2 from the germline V gene are SNHLY and FYNNEI. This CDR3 has 11 residues. Written as DNA, the CDR3 is TGTGCCAGCAGCGCCTTAGGCGAGCAGTACTTC. It translates to CASSALGEQYF.

This clone was counted a few times. CDR3 nucleotide sequence: TGTGCCAGTAGTAGAACTAGCGGGAGGTCTTACGAGCAGTACTTC. As protein: CASSRTSGRSYEQYF. This rearrangement joins TRBV19 to TRBJ2-7; 12 bases line up with TRBD2. Germline trimming cut 4 bases from V and 4 bases from J; bases unmatched to any gene: 5. The CDR3 runs to 15 residues. CDR1 is LNHDA and CDR2 is SQIVND in the germline V gene (reference sequence). Together with reference TRBV19 and TRBJ2-7, the CDR3 gives the full variable domain: DGGITQSPKYLFRKEGQNVTLSCEQNLNHDAMYWYRQDPGQGLRLIYYSQIVNDFQKGDIAEGYSVSREKKESFPLTVTSAQKNPTAFYLCASSRTSGRSYEQYFGPGTRLTVT.

The rearrangement links TRBV5-1 to TRBJ1-5; D is ambiguous. V was shortened by 0 bases and J by 2 bases, with 6 bases between the two germline ends. The CDR3 is made up of 14 amino acids. CDR1 and CDR2 (germline): SGHRS, YFSETQ. CDR3 nucleotides: TGCGCCAGCAGCTTGGACGGGGGCAATCAGCCCCAGCATTTT. Translating it yields CASSLDGGNQPQHF.

At least ten counts were recorded for this clone. This chain connects TRBV7-2 to TRBJ2-4; D not certain. Trimming pared 5 bases from V and 9 bases from J, leaving 17 bases between. Looked up from germline, CDR1 is SGHTA and CDR2 is FQGNSA. The CDR3 consists of 14 residues. The CDR3 DNA follows: TGTGCCAGCAGCCCGCTAATTACTTACGGCATTCAGTACTTC. This encodes CASSPLITYGIQYF.

This clone has just a few counts. The chain uses TRBV9 and TRBJ1-2; TRBD1 matches 7 bases. Germline V gives CDR1 SGDLS, CDR2 YYNGEE. This CDR3 spans 15 amino acids. With 4 bases clipped from V and 5 bases from J, the junction kept 11 bases outside the gene matches. In DNA, the CDR3 is TGTGCCAGCAGCCCACGACAGGGAGTAGGATATGGCTACACCTTC. This codes for CASSPRQGVGYGYTF. The variable domain in full, completed from reference TRBV9 and TRBJ1-2, reads DSGVTQTPKHLITATGQRVTLRCSPRSGDLSVYWYQQSLDQGLQFLIQYYNGEERAKGNILERFSAQQFPDLHSELNLSSLELGDSALYFCASSPRQGVGYGYTFGSGTRLTVV.